This T cell receptor (beta chain) was captured by sequencing in a study of blood T cells in healthy people across ages. Regarding the study as a whole: PBMCs that were unsorted prevented a conclusive naive versus antigen-experienced comparison.

A sample-barcoded 5' primer and a J-beta primer mix were used in a second PCR of roughly 7 to 11 cycles. Using its own MiXCR run on the 5' RACE reads, TCRdb lists one record per CDR3 protein. The sample has roughly 1.9 million distinct CDR3 sequences; more than 35% are singletons. This clonotype appeared a few times. What it binds is unknown. This CDR3 is built from 13 residues. V was clipped by 6 bases and J by 4 bases, with 10 bases between them. CDR1 and CDR2 (germline): WSHSY, SAAADI. The source is a human donor in good health. The rearrangement links TRBV10-2 to TRBJ2-1; D perhaps matches TRBD2 (5 bases). Sequencing was carried out using blood. The CDR3 sequence: CASREDGYNEQFF. The DNA of the CDR3 is TGCGCCAGCAGGGAGGACGGTTACAATGAGCAGTTCTTC.